Each of the 8 T cell receptor beta chains below was sequenced from the same sample in a study of CD8+ T cells in alopecia areata. Sequencing relied on a cDNA template that was reverse transcribed from extracted RNA. Here immunoSEQ multiplex PCR was the method, and the copy in TCRdb shows in-frame clones only, minus some. This sample yields about 170,000 clones, of which approximately 65% are seen a single time; 11% belongs to the top ten. The sequences come from CD8+ T cells sorted from blood, collected at week 0. The source is a human donor with alopecia areata.

The V and J genes are TRBV7-9 and TRBJ2-5; D call uncertain. V lost 5 bases and J lost 4, with 11 bases in between. Germline CDR1 reads SEHNR; CDR2 reads FQNEAQ (reference sequence). The CDR3 spans 13 residues. The CDR3 DNA is TGTGCCAGCAGCCCCCCAGATTCAGAGACCCAGTACTTC. The encoded protein is CASSPPDSETQYF.

In its sample, this clone was seen a few times. CDR3 loop: CASSLEGGSDEQYF. The CDR3 region has the DNA TGTGCCAGCAGCTTAGAAGGGGGGAGCGACGAGCAGTACTTC. The rearrangement links TRBV7-9 to TRBJ2-7; D assignment may be TRBD1 or TRBD2 (6 bases each). Germline values: CDR1 SEHNR, CDR2 FQNEAQ (reference sequence). Trimming stripped 1 base from V and 5 bases from J, with 12 bases between. The CDR3 consists of 14 residues.

This chain uses TRBV7-2 with TRBJ2-5; D may be TRBD2 (6 bases). The length of the CDR3 is 16 residues. Germline CDR1 reads SGHTA; CDR2 reads FQGNSA. V dropped 5 bases and J dropped 0 bases, with 16 bases sitting between them. The CDR3 DNA reads as TGTGCCAGCAGCCCCCCCCTGCGCGGGGACCAAGAGACCCAGTACTTC. Its translation is CASSPPLRGDQETQYF.

The V call is TRBV6-4, the J call TRBJ2-2; unclear D gene. Between the trimmed V and J ends, which lost 0 bases and 6 bases, there was a span of 8 bases. Germline lookup yields CDR1 MRHNA and CDR2 SNTAGT. The CDR3 runs to 14 residues. CDR3 sequence: CASSDSWGSGELFF. CDR3 bases: TGTGCCAGCAGTGACTCGTGGGGTTCCGGGGAGCTGTTTTTT.

This rearrangement joins TRBV4-1 to TRBJ1-2, with D perhaps TRBD1 (5 bases). V dropped 0 bases and J dropped 7 bases, with 9 bases sitting between them. The CDR3 length is 13 residues. Germline CDR1 and CDR2: MGHRA and YSYEKL. CDR3 bases: TGCGCCAGCAGCCAAGACGGGGCCGGTGGCTACACCTTC. Amino acid sequence: CASSQDGAGGYTF.

Comment on this clone: At one end, the junction sequence differs from germline, possibly due to a read error. This chain uses TRBV6-6 with TRBJ2-5, with D tentatively TRBD1 or TRBD2 (5 bases each). CDR3 size: 14 residues. The germline CDR1 and CDR2 sequences are MNHNY and SVGAGI (reference sequence). CDR3 sequence reads: CATSDWDPEGTQYF. DNA for the CDR3: TGTGCCACCAGTGACTGGGACCCAGAAGGGACCCAGTACTTC.

The chain has TRBV6-5 and TRBJ1-2, with D perhaps TRBD1 (5 bases). Trimming removed 5 bases at V and 4 bases at J, with 8 bases between. This CDR3 region has 12 residues. Germline V lookup: CDR1 MNHEY, CDR2 SVGAGI. The CDR3 nucleotides are TGTGCCAGCAGTCCCCAGGGCTATGGCTACACCTTC. Protein product: CASSPQGYGYTF.

The V and J genes are TRBV2 and TRBJ2-7; D is possibly TRBD1 (6 bases). With 7 bases removed from V and 3 bases from J, the gap between germline ends came to 7 bases. The CDR3 is 11 amino acids. Germline CDR1 and CDR2: SNHLY and FYNNEI. CDR3 sequence reads: CASNRVYEQYF. CDR3 nucleotide sequence: TGTGCCAGCAACAGGGTCTACGAGCAGTACTTC.